These 9 T cell receptor beta chains came from one sample sequenced in a study of T cell repertoires in cytomegalovirus infection. For these receptors, no antigen is known. One entry per CDR3 protein results from TCRdb running MiXCR on the reads. The repertoire has approximately 590,000 distinct CDR3 sequences, roughly 43% of them found once; the top ten carry about 46%. Sequenced material: cultured PBMCs, taken from culture after CMV antigen stimulation. The receptors originated from a human donor in good health (CMV status not recorded). Some clones in this sample may be carry-over from other donors' samples.

As DNA, the CDR3 is TGTGCCAGCAGCTACAACGACTATGGCTACACCTTC. Protein product: CASSYNDYGYTF. The chain uses TRBV7-4 and TRBJ1-2; D ambiguous. Germline V gene sequence: CDR1 SGHVT, CDR2 SQSDAQ. This CDR3 region has 12 residues. The ends were cut back, 4 bases at V and 3 bases at J, with 6 bases in the middle.

The chain combines TRBV6-1 with TRBJ1-4; D is uncertain. Trimming took off 4 bases at V and 7 bases at J, with 4 bases between the two ends. Germline CDR1 and CDR2: MNHNS and SASEGT. The CDR3 has 11 residues. In nucleotides, the CDR3 is TGTGCCAGCAGTGGAGTTGAAAAACTGTTTTTT. It translates to CASSGVEKLFF.

The CDR3: CASSLFGWGRTEAFF. The CDR3 DNA sequence: TGTGCCAGCAGCTTATTTGGGTGGGGGCGAACTGAAGCTTTCTTT. The rearrangement joins TRBV7-8 to TRBJ1-1, with D perhaps TRBD1 (6 bases). The CDR3 spans 15 residues. V was shortened by 2 bases and J by 5 bases, with 15 bases between the two germline ends. Germline CDR1 reads SGHVS; CDR2 reads FQNEAQ.

The J gene is TRBJ2-1, the V gene TRBV10-3; 11 bases agree with TRBD1. CDR3 length equals 13 residues. With V trimmed by 11 bases and J by 6 bases, 6 bases remained unmatched. Per the germline V gene, CDR1 is ENHRY and CDR2 is SYGVKD. CDR3: CAFSGTGGNEQFF. The DNA for the CDR3 is TGTGCCTTTTCCGGGACAGGGGGCAATGAGCAGTTCTTC.

This clonotype was picked up one time. The chain has TRBV6-4 and TRBJ2-7, with 9 bases fitting TRBD2. The trim removed 2 bases at V and 6 bases at J, leaving 5 bases unmatched. The length of the CDR3 is 14 residues. Germline loops: CDR1 MRHNA, CDR2 SNTAGT. The CDR3 coding sequence is TGTGCCAGCAGTGACCGGCGGGAGGGCCTCGAGCAGTACTTC. It yields the protein CASSDRREGLEQYF.

This chain connects TRBV11-2 to TRBJ2-5, with 15 bases matching TRBD2. Germline CDR1 reads SGHAT; CDR2 reads FQNNGV. The CDR3 spans 20 residues. V shed 0 bases and J 8 bases; nucleotides not matched to a gene: 16. CDR3 sequence: CASSLDPPGLAGGQGDTQYF. The CDR3 DNA reads as TGTGCCAGCAGCTTAGATCCTCCGGGACTAGCGGGAGGCCAAGGTGACACCCAGTACTTC.

This sequence joins TRBV12-3 or TRBV12-4 and TRBJ1-1; D not certain. Deletions cut 5 bases from V and 3 bases from J, with 13 bases between. The CDR3 loop spans 14 amino acids. The CDR3 sequence: CASSPQVRDTEAFF. The CDR3 bases are TGTGCCAGCAGTCCCCAGGTACGAGACACTGAAGCTTTCTTT.

On this clonotype: At one boundary the junction diverges from the germline segment, which might be a read error. The chain joins TRBV28 to TRBJ2-2; TRBD2 might be the D (5 bases). The CDR3 is made up of 17 amino acids. The V gene's germline CDR1 is MDHEN and CDR2 SYDVKM. CDR3 residues: CASSLRVWRLLTGELCF. CDR3 coding DNA: TGTGCCAGCAGTTTAAGGGTCTGGCGGCTTCTCACCGGGGAGCTGTGTTTT.

The chain has TRBV5-1 and TRBJ1-1; no clear D gene. From germline, CDR1 is SGHRS and CDR2 YFSETQ. The CDR3 covers 14 residues. Trimming removed 4 bases at V and 1 base at J, with 11 bases between. The CDR3 DNA reads as TGCGCCAGCAGCAACATTTATAGGAACACTGAAGCTTTCTTT. Translation: CASSNIYRNTEAFF. The whole variable domain, filled in from reference TRBV5-1 and TRBJ1-1, reads KAGVTQTPRYLIKTRGQQVTLSCSPISGHRSVSWYQQTPGQGLQFLFEYFSETQRNKGNFPGRFSGRQFSNSRSEMNVSTLELGDSALYLCASSNIYRNTEAFFGQGTRLTVV.